This TCR beta chain was identified during a study of blood T cells in healthy people across ages. This clonotype was seen more than once but under ten times. The length of the CDR3 is 11 residues. The V and J ends lost 6 bases and 10 bases respectively, with 12 bases between them. It was with a sample-barcoded 5' primer and a J-beta primer mix that a second PCR of about 6 to 11 cycles was run. MiXCR was run by TCRdb on the 5' RACE reads, yielding one entry per CDR3 protein. Of some 690,000 distinct CDR3 sequences listed, around a fifth were seen once; the top ten hold roughly a fifth. The origin of this receptor is a man between 65 and 79 years old in good health. The chain uses TRBV12-3 or TRBV12-4 and TRBJ1-1, with TRBD1 as a possible D gene (6 bases). Material for sequencing was blood. DNA for the CDR3: TGTGCCAGCAGGTTCACAGGGTCAGCTTTCTTT. Translation: CASRFTGSAFF.